This TCR beta chain was sequenced for a study of identical twins (dated by TCRdb to 2016 to 2017). For the wider study: The study deep-sequenced TCR alpha and beta repertoires from monozygotic twins, unrelated adults of various ages and cord blood to test whether fetal clonotypes persist. To rule out contamination, replicate twin experiments were performed at different times with different library preparation protocols.

The library was built by means of 5' RACE. Instrument on record: Illumina HiSeq 2000. A universal primer binding site was introduced by template switching, and a unique molecular identifier was present in the final cDNA, enabling accurate counting of TCR cDNA molecules. Specific primers in the conserved constant-segment region were used to synthesize first-strand cDNA for the TCR alpha and beta chains. To control for contamination, each cDNA library was double barcoded with a SMART-Mk sample barcode plus Illumina barcodes. TruSeq adapter sequences, together with Illumina sample barcodes, were added in two successive PCR steps. Sequencing of the TCR alpha and beta cDNA libraries was done on the Illumina HiSeq platform using custom primers. Per the source publication's procedure: Unique molecular identifiers were extracted from raw reads with MiGEC, and CDR3 positions were determined with MiXCR. For each individual, recombination models were inferred using an EM algorithm with the repgenHMM and IGoR tools. The tcR package in R was used for shared clonotype analysis, with sharing normalized by the product of cloneset sizes. To study raw recombination without the effects of thymic and clonal selection, out-of-frame nonproductive sequences were analyzed. In-frame beta chains were kept once TCRdb had trimmed the public reads at Q25 with fastp and called clones with MiXCR. Rows merge per CDR3 protein into single entries with the most common DNA and genes. These V and J calls derive from TCRdb rather than the authors' analysis. Across this sample there are 450,000 to 650,000 distinct CDR3 sequences, with nearly 15% seen only once. Together, the top ten hold roughly 0.4% of the sample.

Only healthy Caucasian donors were included. Three pairs of female monozygotic twins, all aged roughly 18 to 29 years, made up the twin cohort. CD4+ and CD8+ T cell populations were isolated with positive isolation kits from Invitrogen. Relative to germline, V is 7 bases shorter and J is 4 bases shorter, with 13 bases between their ends. Taken from cysteine to phenylalanine, the CDR3 has 13 residues. Solely the CDR3 DNA is kept, with 39 bases framed from the first base. Note on this clonotype: Its cognate antigen has yet to be identified. Base quality data are lacking; no much larger clone is found one base away.

What the authors observed across the whole study: Out-of-frame TCR alpha sequences shared between twins showed an excess of low generation-probability sequences compared with coincidental sharing between unrelated individuals. A weaker excess of twin sharing was found in beta out-of-frame sequences because the signal-to-noise ratio was lowered by fewer shared sequences. Because the same donors could not be followed over many years, the conclusions depended on cross-sectional statistical analysis. Fewer insertions were carried by abundant cord blood beta clonotypes; a weaker similar trend was observed in young adult naive repertoires, while no such trend was observed in memory repertoires. Zero-insertion analyses could be partly confounded by invariant T cells such as MAIT and iNKT, though diverse VJ usage argued against such confounding for most clonotypes. Out-of-frame TCR alpha sharing in monozygotic twins was systematically underestimated by recombination models, whereas sharing between unrelated individuals was in agreement with the recombination models.

The data were also submitted as part of a second study, on yellow fever vaccine responses in identical twins. The second publication reports: According to the authors, in identical twins the way T cells responded to vaccination appeared partly convergent and partly personalized. In the study, vaccine-responding T cell clones were precisely tracked in identical twins.

This receptor was taken from a woman under 30 in good health. The sequencing input was CD4+ T cells sorted from blood. The chain uses TRBV12-3 or TRBV12-4 and TRBJ1-1; TRBD1 is perhaps the D gene, given 5 matching bases. The CDR3 region has the sequence CASNIGGFTEAFF. In nucleotide form, the sequence is TGTGCCAGCAATATTGGGGGGTTCACTGAAGCTTTCTTT.